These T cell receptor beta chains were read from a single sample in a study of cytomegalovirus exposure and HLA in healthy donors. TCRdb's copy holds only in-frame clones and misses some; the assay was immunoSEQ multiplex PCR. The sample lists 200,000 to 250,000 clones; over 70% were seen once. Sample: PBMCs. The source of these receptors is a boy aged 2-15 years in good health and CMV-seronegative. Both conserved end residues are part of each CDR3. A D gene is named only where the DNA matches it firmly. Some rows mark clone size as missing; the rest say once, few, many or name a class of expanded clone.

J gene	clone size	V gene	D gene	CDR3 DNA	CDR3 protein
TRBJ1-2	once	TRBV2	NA	TGTGCCAGCAGTTACCGGGACACTAACTATGGCTACACCTTC	CASSYRDTNYGYTF
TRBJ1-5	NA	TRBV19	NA	TGTGCCAGTACGGACCTAGGGGGTCAGCCCCAGCATTTT	CASTDLGGQPQHF
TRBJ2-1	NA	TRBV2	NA	TGTGCCAGCAGTGAAGCGAGGCTATCCTACAATGAGCAGTTCTTC	CASSEARLSYNEQFF
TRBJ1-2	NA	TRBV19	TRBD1	TGTGCCAGTAGTTTACAGGGGGGTTTCAACTATGGCTACACCTTC	CASSLQGGFNYGYTF
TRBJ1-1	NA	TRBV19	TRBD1	TGTGCCAGTAGTATAACAGGGGGCTGGGCTTTCTTT	CASSITGGWAFF
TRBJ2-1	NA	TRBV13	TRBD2	TGTGCCAGCAGCTCCGGGACTAGCGGGGGAGGTGAGCAGTTCTTC	CASSSGTSGGGEQFF
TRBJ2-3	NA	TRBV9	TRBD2	TGTGCCAGCAGCGCCACAAAGACTAGCGGGGGCCCACTCACAGATACGCAGTATTTT	CASSATKTSGGPLTDTQYF
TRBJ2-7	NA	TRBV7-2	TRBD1	TGTGCCAGCAGCTTCCGGGACAGGGGTTACGAGCAGTACTTC	CASSFRDRGYEQYF
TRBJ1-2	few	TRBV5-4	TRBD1	TGTGCCAGCAGCTTGGTTCAGGGGGATGGCTACACCTTC	CASSLVQGDGYTF
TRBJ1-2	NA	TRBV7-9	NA	TGTGCCAGCAGCTTGAGTTTGGAGGCGTATGGCTACACCTTC	CASSLSLEAYGYTF
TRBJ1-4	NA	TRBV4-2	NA	TGTGCCAGCAGCCAAGGCCCAACAGGGTCGGGCGAAAAACTGTTTTTT	CASSQGPTGSGEKLFF
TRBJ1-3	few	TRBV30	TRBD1	TGTGCCTGGAGCGGGCGGACAGGGTCCTCCTCTGGAAACACCATATATTTT	CAWSGRTGSSSGNTIYF
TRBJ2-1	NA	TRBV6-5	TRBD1	TGTGCCAGCACTTTGGACAGGGGGCTCAATGAGCAGTTCTTC	CASTLDRGLNEQFF
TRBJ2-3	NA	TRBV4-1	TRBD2	TGCGCCAGCAGCCATGGGAAAGCGGGAGTTCTGGCAGATACGCAGTATTTT	CASSHGKAGVLADTQYF
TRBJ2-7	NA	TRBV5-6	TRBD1	TGTGCCAGCATGGGACAGGGTTCAGGCTACGAGCAGTACTTC	CASMGQGSGYEQYF
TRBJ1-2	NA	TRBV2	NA	TGTGCCAGCAGCGCCCAGGGGCAGTATGGCTACACCTTC	CASSAQGQYGYTF